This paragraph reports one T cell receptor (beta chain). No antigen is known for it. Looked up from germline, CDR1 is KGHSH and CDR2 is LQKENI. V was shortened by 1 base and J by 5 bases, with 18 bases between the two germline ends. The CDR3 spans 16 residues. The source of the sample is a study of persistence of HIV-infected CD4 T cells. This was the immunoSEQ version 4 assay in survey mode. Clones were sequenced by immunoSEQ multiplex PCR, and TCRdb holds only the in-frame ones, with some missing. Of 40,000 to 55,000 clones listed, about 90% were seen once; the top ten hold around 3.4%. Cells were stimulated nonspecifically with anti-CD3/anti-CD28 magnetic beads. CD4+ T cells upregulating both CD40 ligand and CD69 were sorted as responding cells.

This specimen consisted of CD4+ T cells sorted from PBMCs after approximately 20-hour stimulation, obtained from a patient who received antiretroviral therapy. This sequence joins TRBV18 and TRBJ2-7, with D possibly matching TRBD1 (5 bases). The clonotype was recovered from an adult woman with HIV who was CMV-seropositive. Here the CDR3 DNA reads TGTGCCAGCTCACCACGGGCAGGGCCTTCTCTGGACGAGCAGTACTTC. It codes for CASSPRAGPSLDEQYF.